These 3 T cell receptor beta chains came from one sample sequenced in a study of blood T cell repertoires in COVID-19. The assay was immunoSEQ multiplex PCR, and TCRdb's table has in-frame clones only and misses some. The profile shows approximately 260,000 clones, around 83% of them singletons. Sequenced material: peripheral blood. These receptors all come from a woman at least 80 years old with acute or convalescent COVID-19.

This rearrangement joins TRBV7-6 to TRBJ1-2, with TRBD1 matching 7 bases. Germline CDR1 and CDR2: SGHVS and FNYEAQ. V shed 1 base, J shed 8 bases, and the junction held 4 bases outside the gene matches. CDR3 size: 13 residues. CDR3 nucleotide sequence: TGTGCCAGCAGCTTAGGGGACAGAGGCGGCTACACCTTC. Protein product: CASSLGDRGGYTF.

V gene TRBV24-1 combines with J gene TRBJ2-2, with D possibly matching TRBD1 (5 bases). CDR3 length: 16 amino acids. The V end was cut by 2 bases, the J end by 5 bases, with 14 bases between. The germline CDR1 and CDR2 sequences are KGHDR and SFDVKD. The DNA for the CDR3 is TGTGCCACCAGTGATTACTCCCGACAGTTTACCGGGGAGCTGTTTTTT. It specifies CATSDYSRQFTGELFF.

The chain carries TRBV9 and TRBJ2-2, with 8 nucleotides matching TRBD1. This CDR3 contains 15 residues. Germline V gene lookup returns CDR1 SGDLS and CDR2 YYNGEE. Trimming cost V 4 bases and J 1 base; bases outside gene matches: 3. The CDR3 is CASSSGQGNTGELFF. The DNA of the CDR3 is TGTGCCAGCAGCTCCGGACAGGGGAACACCGGGGAGCTGTTTTTT.